The next 21 T cell receptor beta chains were all read from a single sample in a study of T cell repertoires in cytomegalovirus infection. TCRdb re-derived calls from the reads in MiXCR, one entry per CDR3 protein. This sample has tens of thousands of distinct CDR3 sequences, with around 49% found just once. Their recognized antigens are unknown. This material consisted of CD8+ T cells from cultured PBMCs, taken from culture after CMV antigen stimulation. All receptors derive from a human donor in good health (CMV status not recorded). Some clones in this sample may be carry-over from other donors' samples.

In DNA form, the CDR3 reads TGTGCCAGCTTTAGTAGCTCCTACAATGAGCAGTTCTTC. Translated: CASFSSSYNEQFF. The chain recombines TRBV12-3 or TRBV12-4 with TRBJ2-1; D not resolved. V was clipped by 8 bases and J by 0 bases, with 8 bases between them. The CDR3 length is 13 residues.

The chain links TRBV6-5 to TRBJ2-1; 7 bases agree with TRBD2. The CDR3 has 14 residues. Unmatched junction bases numbered 10, after V lost 5 bases and J lost 9 bases. Germline V gene data show CDR1 as MNHEY and CDR2 as SVGAGI. CDR3 protein: CASSLSGDGSEQFF. The CDR3 nucleotides are TGTGCCAGCAGTCTCAGCGGGGACGGTAGTGAGCAGTTCTTC.

The chain couples TRBV7-8 to TRBJ2-7; D possibly corresponds to TRBD2 (5 bases). Trimming shortened V by 5 bases and J by 2 bases, and 19 bases separated the two germline ends. Per the germline V gene, CDR1 is SGHVS and CDR2 is FQNEAQ. CDR3 length equals 16 residues. The CDR3 coding sequence is TGTGCCAGCAGCCCCCCGGTGACGGCGACTACCTACGAGCAGTACTTC. Translated, it gives CASSPPVTATTYEQYF.

This clonotype was found a few times. CDR3 DNA sequence: TGTGCCAGCAGCTTATCGACCGGGGAGCTGTTTTTT. This encodes CASSLSTGELFF. The rearrangement joins TRBV7-2 to TRBJ2-2; D gene unclear. Trimming left V 2 bases short and J 5 bases short, with 3 bases between. Germline V gene data show CDR1 as SGHTA and CDR2 as FQGNSA. The CDR3 length is 12 residues.

This chain connects TRBV30 to TRBJ2-1; 16 positions agree with TRBD2. V shed 3 bases and J 3 bases; nucleotides not matched to a gene: 2. Germline CDR1 GTSNPN, CDR2 SVGIG (reference sequence). The CDR3 covers 16 residues. In nucleotides, the CDR3 is TGTGCCTGGAGGGGACTAGCGGGAGGGAGCTACAATGAGCAGTTCTTC. It codes for CAWRGLAGGSYNEQFF.

This sequence joins TRBV28 and TRBJ1-4; D perhaps matches TRBD1 (6 bases). The CDR3 covers 14 residues. V was trimmed by 6 bases and J by 5 bases, leaving 13 bases between them. Germline CDR1 reads MDHEN; CDR2 reads SYDVKM. CDR3 in amino acids: CASSLRGSNEKLFF. DNA of the CDR3: TGTGCCAGCAGCCTCAGGGGCTCCAATGAAAAACTGTTTTTT.

The rearrangement uses TRBV7-8 and TRBJ2-1; TRBD2 matches at 8 bases. CDR3 length: 17 amino acids. V was clipped by 1 base and J by 3 bases; unmatched bases: 8. From germline, CDR1 is SGHVS and CDR2 FQNEAQ. CDR3 residues: CASSLVPAGENYNEQFF. The CDR3 DNA reads TGTGCCAGCAGCTTAGTGCCAGCGGGGGAGAACTACAATGAGCAGTTCTTC.

The table lists this clonotype with a few counts. The chain carries TRBV7-6 and TRBJ2-5; D is uncertain. Germline lookup yields CDR1 SGHVS and CDR2 FNYEAQ. The CDR3 has 15 residues. V was trimmed by 2 bases and J by 3 bases, leaving 13 bases between them. The CDR3 DNA reads as TGTGCCAGCAGCTTACTGTATCTGGCGGAAGAGACCCAGTACTTC. Translating gives CASSLLYLAEETQYF.

CDR3 nucleotide sequence: TGTGCCAGCAGCCCGACTAGCTGGTACGAGCAGTACTTC. Translating gives CASSPTSWYEQYF. This chain uses TRBV7-6 with TRBJ2-7; 7 nucleotides align to TRBD2. This CDR3 comprises 13 residues. Germline lookup yields CDR1 SGHVS and CDR2 FNYEAQ. V dropped 5 bases and J dropped 4; count of bases not matched to a gene: 5. The whole variable domain, remainder taken from reference TRBV7-6 and TRBJ2-7, is GAGVSQSPRYKVTKRGQDVALRCDPISGHVSLYWYRQALGQGPEFLTYFNYEAQQDKSGLPNDRFSAERPEGSISTLTIQRTEQRDSAMYRCASSPTSWYEQYFGPGTRLTVT.

The chain joins TRBV11-2 to TRBJ1-5; D is unresolved. V was shortened by 5 bases and J by 6 bases, with 11 bases between the two germline ends. CDR3 length equals 13 residues. The germline V gene has CDR1 SGHAT and CDR2 FQNNGV. CDR3 protein: CASSLLGGQPQHF. CDR3 nucleotides: TGTGCCAGCAGCCTCTTGGGAGGTCAGCCCCAGCATTTT.

V usage is TRBV5-5 and J usage is TRBJ2-7, with D perhaps matching TRBD1 (5 bases). The V gene's germline CDR1 is SGHKS and CDR2 YYEKEE (reference sequence). The germline V and J ends were trimmed by 9 bases and 3 bases, with 16 bases remaining between them. The CDR3 runs 13 residues. The CDR3 region is CATPRVGRYEQYF. Written as DNA, the CDR3 is TGTGCCACGCCCCGCGTGGGGCGCTACGAGCAGTACTTC.

This chain joins TRBV28 and TRBJ1-6; 8 bases agree with TRBD1. Germline-derived CDR1 and CDR2 are MDHEN and SYDVKM. The CDR3 contains 15 residues. The junction had 5 bases not matched to a gene; V was cut back by 3 bases and J by 7 bases. Here the CDR3 DNA reads TGTGCCAGCAGTTTGGAAAGGACAGGGAATTCACCCCTCCACTTT. As protein: CASSLERTGNSPLHF.

The chain is built from TRBV7-9 and TRBJ2-2, with D unclear. The CDR3 contains 15 residues. Germline loops: CDR1 SEHNR, CDR2 FQNEAQ (reference sequence). Trimming cost V 3 bases and J 4 bases, with 12 bases left between them. DNA for the CDR3: TGTGCCAGCAGCTTGATGGCTCCGATCACCGGGGAGCTGTTTTTT. Translating it yields CASSLMAPITGELFF. Complete variable domain (other parts from reference TRBV7-9 and TRBJ2-2): DTGVSQNPRHKITKRGQNVTFRCDPISEHNRLYWYRQTLGQGPEFLTYFQNEAQLEKSRLLSDRFSAERPKGSFSTLEIQRTEQGDSAMYLCASSLMAPITGELFFGEGSRLTVL.

The chain employs TRBV7-2 and TRBJ1-1, with a tentative D call TRBD1 (5 bases). Germline-derived CDR1 and CDR2 are SGHTA and FQGNSA. The V gene lost 1 base and the J gene lost 2 bases, with 11 bases spanning the gap. The CDR3 has 15 residues. The CDR3, as DNA: TGTGCCAGCAGCTTAGACCCGGGGCCAAACACTGAAGCTTTCTTT. This gives the protein CASSLDPGPNTEAFF. The full variable domain, completed using reference TRBV7-2 and TRBJ1-1, is GAGVSQSPSNKVTEKGKDVELRCDPISGHTALYWYRQSLGQGLEFLIYFQGNSAPDKSGLPSDRFSAERTGGSVSTLTIQRTQQEDSAVYLCASSLDPGPNTEAFFGQGTRLTVV.

Ten or more counts support this clonotype. V is TRBV7-2 and J is TRBJ2-1; D ambiguous. This CDR3 contains 13 residues. V was cut by 7 bases and J by 2 bases, with 9 bases left in between. Germline-derived CDR1 and CDR2 are SGHTA and FQGNSA. In DNA form, the CDR3 reads TGTGCCAGCACCGAGGAGACCTACAATGAGCAGTTCTTC. Translating gives CASTEETYNEQFF.

The chain is built from TRBV10-3 and TRBJ2-5, with 7 bases identical to TRBD2. J was trimmed by 1 base and V by 3 bases; bases with no gene match: 8. Germline V gene data show CDR1 as ENHRY and CDR2 as SYGVKD. This CDR3 contains 16 residues. CDR3 sequence reads: CAISDRGLGSQETQYF. The CDR3 nucleotides are TGTGCCATCAGTGACCGCGGACTAGGGAGCCAAGAGACCCAGTACTTC.

J is TRBJ2-3 and V is TRBV28; D may be TRBD2 (6 bases). This CDR3 is built from 18 residues. Trimming removed 6 bases at V and 0 bases at J, with 22 bases between. The germline V gene has CDR1 MDHEN and CDR2 SYDVKM. The CDR3 DNA reads as TGTGCCAGCAGACCCGGACTAAGACTTAGGGGAAGCACAGATACGCAGTATTTT. It yields the protein CASRPGLRLRGSTDTQYF.

The chain carries TRBV7-6 and TRBJ2-3; TRBD1 or TRBD2 may be the D gene (5 bases each). The CDR3 extends over 16 amino acids. Germline loops: CDR1 SGHVS, CDR2 FNYEAQ. The ends were cut back, 5 bases at V and 1 base at J, with 16 bases in the middle. The CDR3 sequence is CASSPRGRARTDTQYF. DNA for the CDR3: TGTGCCAGCAGCCCGAGGGGAAGGGCCCGCACAGATACGCAGTATTTT.

The chain links TRBV6-2 or TRBV6-3 to TRBJ1-2; 8 bases are a match to TRBD1. This CDR3 region has 15 residues. J was trimmed by 10 bases and V by 7 bases; bases with no gene match: 17. Germline V gene data show CDR1 as MNHEY and CDR2 as SVGEGT. The CDR3 DNA follows: TGTGCCAGCACCTCCACCCACCAGGGACAGGAAGACTACACCTTC. This encodes CASTSTHQGQEDYTF.

This clonotype was counted at least ten times. The V and J genes are TRBV4-1 and TRBJ2-1, with D tentatively TRBD2 (5 bases). Per the germline V gene, CDR1 is MGHRA and CDR2 is YSYEKL. This CDR3 is built from 11 residues. V lost 7 bases and J lost 7, with 8 bases in between. The CDR3 bases are TGCGCCAGCACCCGGGGAAATGAGCAGTTCTTC. Translated: CASTRGNEQFF.

The chain joins TRBV6-1 to TRBJ2-7, with 7 bases aligning to TRBD2. The CDR3 totals 14 residues. After removal of 3 bases from V and 5 bases from J, the junction contained 7 bases not matched to a gene. In germline, CDR1 is MNHNS, CDR2 SASEGT. CDR3 residues: CASSEQREGHEQYF. The CDR3 coding sequence is TGTGCCAGCAGTGAGCAGCGGGAAGGCCACGAGCAGTACTTC.